What follows is one TCR beta chain and its context. Its antigen is unknown. V shed 3 bases and J shed 2 bases, with 4 bases lying between them. This CDR3 has 13 residues. The germline V gene encodes CDR1 SGHAT and CDR2 FQNNGV. The data derive from a study of vaccination effects on CD4 cells after COVID-19. Antigen-specific CD4+ T cells expanded by the ViraFEST assay with viral peptide pools were then sequenced. The authors isolated CD4+ T cells after less than eleven days of culture. Participants each got two BNT162b2 or mRNA-1273 vaccine doses. Data came from immunoSEQ multiplex PCR; TCRdb stores just in-frame clones and leaves some out. This table holds under 80,000 clones, roughly 72% found once.

The source was CD4+ T cells from PBMCs cultured with HCoV-229E spike peptides, collected after COVID-19 vaccination. The sequence was collected from a human donor who received a COVID-19 vaccine. The chain couples TRBV11-2 to TRBJ2-2, with unresolved D. CDR3 loop: CASSFTNTGELFF. The CDR3 nucleotides are TGTGCCAGCAGCTTTACAAACACCGGGGAGCTGTTTTTT.